What follows describes a single T cell receptor (beta chain). The sample's time point: cycle 4 day 1 (C4D1), after five to seven weeks of nivolumab. Every one of the patients relapsed after autologous stem cell transplantation (brentuximab vedotin exposure was variable). The table came from immunoSEQ multiplex PCR; TCRdb's copy has only in-frame clones and leaves some out. This table has some 19,000 clones, about 80% appearing once. This sample was included in a study of PD-1 blockade in classical Hodgkin lymphoma. Study-level information: Patients were infused with nivolumab 3 mg/kg every 2 weeks.

The TCR was taken from a human donor with classical Hodgkin lymphoma. Material: peripheral blood mononuclear cells (PBMCs), obtained before the fourth cycle of nivolumab.

CDR3 DNA sequence: TGTGCCAGCAGAGAAGGGACACAGACCTACGAGCAGTACTTC. Protein product: CASREGTQTYEQYF. V is TRBV7-8 and J is TRBJ2-7; possible D gene TRBD1, 6 bases. This CDR3 region has 14 residues. V lost 6 bases and J 2 bases, leaving 14 bases between the germline ends. CDR1 is SGHVS, CDR2 FQNEAQ, per germline.